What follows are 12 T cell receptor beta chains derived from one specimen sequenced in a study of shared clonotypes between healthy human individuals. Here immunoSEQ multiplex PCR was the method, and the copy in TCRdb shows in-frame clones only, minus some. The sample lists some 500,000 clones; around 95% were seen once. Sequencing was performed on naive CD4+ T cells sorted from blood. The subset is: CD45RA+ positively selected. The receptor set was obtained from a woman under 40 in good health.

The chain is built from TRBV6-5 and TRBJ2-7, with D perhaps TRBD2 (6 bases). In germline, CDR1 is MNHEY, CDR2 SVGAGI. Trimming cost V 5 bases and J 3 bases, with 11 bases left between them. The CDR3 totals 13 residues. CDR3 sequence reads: CASSRSGYYEQYF. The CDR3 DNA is TGTGCCAGCAGTCGAAGCGGGTACTACGAGCAGTACTTC.

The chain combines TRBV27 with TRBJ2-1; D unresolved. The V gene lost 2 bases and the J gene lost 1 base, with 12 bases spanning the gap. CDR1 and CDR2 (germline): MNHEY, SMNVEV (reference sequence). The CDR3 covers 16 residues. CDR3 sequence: CASSLLSQPSYNEQFF. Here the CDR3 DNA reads TGTGCCAGCAGTTTACTGTCACAGCCTTCCTACAATGAGCAGTTCTTC.

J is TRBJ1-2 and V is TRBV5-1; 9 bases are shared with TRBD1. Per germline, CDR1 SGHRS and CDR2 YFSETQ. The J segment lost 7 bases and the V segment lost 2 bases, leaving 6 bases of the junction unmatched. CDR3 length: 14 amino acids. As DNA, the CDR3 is TGCGCCAGCAGCTTTCTACAGGGGGCTGGTGGCTACACCTTC. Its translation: CASSFLQGAGGYTF.

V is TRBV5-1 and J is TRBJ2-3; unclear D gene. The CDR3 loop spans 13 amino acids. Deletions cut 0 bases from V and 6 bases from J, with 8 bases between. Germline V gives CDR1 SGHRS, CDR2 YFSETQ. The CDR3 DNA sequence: TGCGCCAGCAGCTTGGCGGGTGTCGATACGCAGTATTTT. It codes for CASSLAGVDTQYF.

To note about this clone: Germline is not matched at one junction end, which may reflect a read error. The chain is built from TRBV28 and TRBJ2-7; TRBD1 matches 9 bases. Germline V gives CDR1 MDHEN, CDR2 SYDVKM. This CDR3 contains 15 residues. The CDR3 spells CACSLTGTGLYEQYF. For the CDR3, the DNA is TGTGCCTGCAGCCTCACCGGGACAGGGCTCTACGAGCAGTACTTC.

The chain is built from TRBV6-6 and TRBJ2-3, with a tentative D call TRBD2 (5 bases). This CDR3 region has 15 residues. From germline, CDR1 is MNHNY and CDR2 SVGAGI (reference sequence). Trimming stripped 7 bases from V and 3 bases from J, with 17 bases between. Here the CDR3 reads CASTSGSRGTDTQYF. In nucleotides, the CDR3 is TGTGCCAGCACCTCGGGGTCACGAGGGACAGATACGCAGTATTTT.

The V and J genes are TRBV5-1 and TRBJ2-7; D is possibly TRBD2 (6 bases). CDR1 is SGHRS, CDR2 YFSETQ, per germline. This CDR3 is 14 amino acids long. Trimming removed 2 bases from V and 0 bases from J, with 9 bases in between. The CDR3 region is CASSFGGSSYEQYF. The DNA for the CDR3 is TGCGCCAGCAGCTTTGGGGGGAGCTCCTACGAGCAGTACTTC.

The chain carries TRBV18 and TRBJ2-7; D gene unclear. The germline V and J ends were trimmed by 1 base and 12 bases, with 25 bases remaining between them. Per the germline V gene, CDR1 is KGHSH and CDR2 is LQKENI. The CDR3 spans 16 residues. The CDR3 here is CASSPLTGSTGDLLYF. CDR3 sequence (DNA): TGTGCCAGCTCACCACTTACGGGCTCGACCGGAGATTTGCTGTACTTC. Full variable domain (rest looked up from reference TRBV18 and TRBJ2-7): NAGVMQNPRHLVRRRGQEARLRCSPMKGHSHVYWYRQLPEEGLKFMVYLQKENIIDESGMPKERFSAEFPKEGPSILRIQQVVRGDSAAYFCASSPLTGSTGDLLYFGPGTRLTVT.

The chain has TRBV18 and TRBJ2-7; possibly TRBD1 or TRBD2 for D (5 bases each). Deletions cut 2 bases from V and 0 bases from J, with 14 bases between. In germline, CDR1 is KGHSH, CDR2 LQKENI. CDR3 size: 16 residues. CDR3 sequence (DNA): TGTGCCAGCTCACCAACGAGAGCTGGGGGCTCCTACGAGCAGTACTTC. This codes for CASSPTRAGGSYEQYF. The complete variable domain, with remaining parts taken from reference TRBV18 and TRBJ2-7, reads NAGVMQNPRHLVRRRGQEARLRCSPMKGHSHVYWYRQLPEEGLKFMVYLQKENIIDESGMPKERFSAEFPKEGPSILRIQQVVRGDSAAYFCASSPTRAGGSYEQYFGPGTRLTVT.

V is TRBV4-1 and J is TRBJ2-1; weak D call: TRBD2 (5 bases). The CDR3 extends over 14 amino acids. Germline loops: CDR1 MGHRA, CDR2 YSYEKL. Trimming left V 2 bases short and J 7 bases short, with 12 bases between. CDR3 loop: CASSQPILANEQFF. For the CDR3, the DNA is TGCGCCAGCAGCCAACCGATCTTAGCGAATGAGCAGTTCTTC.

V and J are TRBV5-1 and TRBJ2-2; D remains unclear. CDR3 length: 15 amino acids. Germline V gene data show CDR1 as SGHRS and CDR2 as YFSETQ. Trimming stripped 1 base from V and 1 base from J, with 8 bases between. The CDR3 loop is CASSLINGNTGELFF. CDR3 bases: TGCGCCAGCAGCTTGATAAACGGGAACACCGGGGAGCTGTTTTTT. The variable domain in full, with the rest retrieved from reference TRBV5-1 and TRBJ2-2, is KAGVTQTPRYLIKTRGQQVTLSCSPISGHRSVSWYQQTPGQGLQFLFEYFSETQRNKGNFPGRFSGRQFSNSRSEMNVSTLELGDSALYLCASSLINGNTGELFFGEGSRLTVL.

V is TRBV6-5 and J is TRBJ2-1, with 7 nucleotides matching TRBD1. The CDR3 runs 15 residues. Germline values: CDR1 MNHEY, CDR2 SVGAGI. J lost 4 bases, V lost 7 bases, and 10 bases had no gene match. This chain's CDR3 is CASTPMGDRYNEQFF. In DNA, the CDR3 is TGTGCCAGCACCCCTATGGGGGACAGATACAATGAGCAGTTCTTC.